A single sample is the source of the 15 T cell receptor beta chains below, sequenced in a study of beta chain features in type 1 diabetes. Sequenced material consisted of expressed TCRB transcripts (all of the isolated RNA was reverse transcribed). Profiled with immunoSEQ multiplex PCR; TCRdb holds only in-frame clones, not every one. The sample carries approximately 150,000 clones, approximately 9.8% recorded once. The sequencing sample was made of central memory CD4+ T cells from blood. The receptors here all came from a woman in her thirties or forties in good health.

The chain combines TRBV18 with TRBJ1-5; the match to TRBD1 covers 9 bases. V gave up 6 bases and J gave up 4 bases; unmatched junction bases: 7. Germline V gene data show CDR1 as KGHSH and CDR2 as LQKENI. This CDR3 has 15 amino acids. Here the CDR3 reads CASSPGTGRNQPQHF. In DNA form, the CDR3 reads TGTGCCAGCTCGCCCGGGACAGGGCGTAATCAGCCCCAGCATTTT.

This clone was seen only a few times. V is TRBV5-1 and J is TRBJ1-2; no clear D gene. Trimming left V 2 bases short and J 2 bases short, with 13 bases between. The germline gives CDR1 SGHRS, CDR2 YFSETQ. This CDR3 spans 15 amino acids. CDR3 bases: TGCGCCAGCAGCTTATTGGCATCTCACAACTATGGCTACACCTTC. Translation gives CASSLLASHNYGYTF.

A few counts support this clone. The chain uses TRBV6-4 and TRBJ2-3; D gene unclear. From germline, CDR1 is MRHNA and CDR2 SNTAGT. Trimming left V 4 bases short and J 5 bases short, with 10 bases between. This CDR3 is 13 amino acids long. For the CDR3, the DNA is TGTGCCAGCAGTGGAGACTCTGTAGATACGCAGTATTTT. This sequence encodes CASSGDSVDTQYF.

The CDR3 DNA sequence: TGTGCCAGCAGTGGCGGTTCTTACGAGCAGTACTTC. Translation gives CASSGGSYEQYF. V and J are TRBV25-1 and TRBJ2-7; D is undetermined. Germline loops: CDR1 MGHDK, CDR2 SYGVNS. The V and J ends lost 4 bases and 4 bases respectively, with 8 bases between them. CDR3 length equals 12 residues.

This clone was seen a few times. This chain uses TRBV6-1 with TRBJ2-1; 9 positions agree with TRBD2. Germline CDR1 MNHNS, CDR2 SASEGT. Trimming at V came to 4 bases and at J to 15 bases, leaving 19 bases not matched to a gene. The CDR3 runs to 16 residues. In DNA, the CDR3 is TGTGCCAGCAGTGGCCAGGGTAGCGGGGGATCTACCGTCCTGTTCTTC. Protein: CASSGQGSGGSTVLFF.

V gene TRBV10-2 combines with J gene TRBJ1-1, with TRBD1 as a possible D gene (6 bases). Trimming removed 8 bases from V and 3 bases from J, with 10 bases in between. Per germline, CDR1 WSHSY and CDR2 SAAADI. CDR3 length: 12 residues. The CDR3 sequence: CASLQGDTEAFF. The CDR3 DNA reads TGCGCCAGCCTACAGGGTGACACTGAAGCTTTCTTT.

A few counts support this clone. The CDR3 loop is CASSLVGGDNSPLHF. In nucleotides, the CDR3 is TGTGCCAGCAGCTTAGTGGGGGGGGACAATTCACCCCTCCACTTT. The chain recombines TRBV7-2 with TRBJ1-6, with a possible D match to TRBD1 (5 bases). Trimming shortened V by 1 base and J by 7 bases, and 11 bases separated the two germline ends. CDR3 size: 15 residues. Germline V lookup: CDR1 SGHTA, CDR2 FQGNSA.

The sample holds a few counts of this clone. The CDR3 coding sequence is TGTGCCAGCAGCCTCAATGATGGCGGTATGTACGAGCAGTACTTC. This sequence encodes CASSLNDGGMYEQYF. The rearrangement joins TRBV7-9 to TRBJ2-7; no clear D gene. Germline V lookup: CDR1 SEHNR, CDR2 FQNEAQ (reference sequence). The CDR3 loop spans 15 amino acids. Trimming left V 5 bases short and J 4 bases short, with 18 bases between.

This clone was counted only a few times. The chain carries TRBV5-1 and TRBJ2-1; 8 nucleotides agree with TRBD2. The length of the CDR3 is 16 residues. Per germline, CDR1 SGHRS and CDR2 YFSETQ. Losses at the gene ends were 4 bases for V and 4 bases for J; bases not matched to a gene: 10. In DNA, the CDR3 is TGCGCCAGCAGCCCGGGAGACGGGGGGGCGTACAATGAGCAGTTCTTC. Translating it yields CASSPGDGGAYNEQFF.

The chain links TRBV5-1 to TRBJ1-2; D gene unclear. V gave up 0 bases and J gave up 4 bases, with 10 bases separating them. Germline V gives CDR1 SGHRS, CDR2 YFSETQ. This CDR3 is 14 amino acids long. CDR3 protein: CASSLDTGAYGYTF. CDR3 in DNA: TGCGCCAGCAGCTTGGACACGGGTGCCTATGGCTACACCTTC.

The chain employs TRBV18 and TRBJ2-7, with TRBD1 matching over 8 bases. CDR3 length: 15 residues. With 6 bases clipped from V and 0 bases from J, the junction kept 7 bases outside the gene matches. The germline CDR1 and CDR2 sequences are KGHSH and LQKENI. As DNA, the CDR3 is TGTGCCAGCTCCCCTCGGACAGGGTCCTCCTACGAGCAGTACTTC. Translated: CASSPRTGSSYEQYF.

This clone has a handful of counts. The chain combines TRBV6-6 with TRBJ2-7, with 10 nucleotides matching TRBD1. The ends lost 2 bases at V and 2 bases at J; junction bases unmatched: 3. This CDR3 has 15 amino acids. Germline V gene lookup returns CDR1 MNHNY and CDR2 SVGAGI (reference sequence). The CDR3 DNA sequence: TGTGCCAGCAGTTACGCCGGGACAGGGGCCTACGAGCAGTACTTC. It codes for CASSYAGTGAYEQYF.

The V gene is TRBV5-1, the J gene TRBJ1-1, with D perhaps matching TRBD1 (6 bases). Deletions cut 0 bases from V and 4 bases from J, with 13 bases between. The germline gives CDR1 SGHRS, CDR2 YFSETQ. The CDR3 has 15 residues. CDR3 region: CASSLESRGTTEAFF. The CDR3 DNA is TGCGCCAGCAGCTTGGAAAGCAGGGGTACCACTGAAGCTTTCTTT. The full variable domain, rest sourced from reference TRBV5-1 and TRBJ1-1, is KAGVTQTPRYLIKTRGQQVTLSCSPISGHRSVSWYQQTPGQGLQFLFEYFSETQRNKGNFPGRFSGRQFSNSRSEMNVSTLELGDSALYLCASSLESRGTTEAFFGQGTRLTVV.

The table lists this clone with a few counts. The J gene is TRBJ2-7, the V gene TRBV21-1; TRBD1, the D gene given by the table, was not confirmed from the DNA. TRBV21-1 is recorded as a pseudogene. The CDR3 contains 16 residues. CDR3 DNA: TGTGCCAGCAGCAAAGCTTCGAAACCGGGACAAGGGGAGCAGTACTTC. It yields the protein CASSKASKPGQGEQYF.

The genes are TRBV5-1 and TRBJ2-5; possibly TRBD1 for D (5 bases). V was pared by 2 bases and J by 2 bases, with 16 bases between. Germline CDR1 is SGHRS and CDR2 is YFSETQ. CDR3 length: 16 residues. CDR3 residues: CASSLRGGTSQETQYF. The DNA for the CDR3 is TGCGCCAGCAGCTTAAGGGGCGGTACCTCACAAGAGACCCAGTACTTC.